This T cell receptor beta chain was recorded in a study of graft-versus-host responses after intestinal transplantation. The CDR3 loop spans 13 amino acids. Germline assignment: CDR1 SSHAT and CDR2 FNYEAQ (reference sequence). As regards this clone: Its antigen is unidentified. Its ends do not fully match the called genes, so a read error is possible.

Assay: immunoSEQ multiplex PCR; the TCRdb copy retains only in-frame clones and omits some. The data contain some 85,000 clones, roughly 90% of them seen just once; the ten biggest clones take up roughly 0.39%. This chain connects TRBV7-7 to TRBJ2-5; TRBD1 is a possible D gene (5 bases). This sequence was found in a human donor who was the organ donor for an intestinal transplant. This sample comprised unstimulated CD8+ T cells sorted from spleen or lymph node cells, obtained before transplant. CDR3 protein: CASSLGNRETQYF. The DNA for the CDR3 is TGTGCTAGCAGCTTAGGCAACAGGGAGACCCAGTACTTC.